The entry below gives a single T cell receptor beta chain sequence along with its context. Its matching antigen is unknown. The data were taken from a study of somatic mutations in cytotoxic T cells in rheumatoid arthritis. Looking at the study overall: Before any treatment began, 30 to 35 ml EDTA peripheral blood was collected from patients right after diagnosis. Broader study findings: Within 8 of 65 patients, the single biggest CD8+ clone made up more than 20% of CD8+ cells.

Sequencing used immunoSEQ multiplex PCR; TCRdb keeps in-frame clones, though not all of them. The repertoire holds roughly 20,000 clones, with approximately 71% as singletons. This TCR was recovered from an adult with rheumatoid arthritis. Specimen: CD8+ T cells sorted from blood.

DNA of the CDR3: TGCGCCAGCAGCCAAGGGGACATGTCCTACGAGCAGTACTTC. Translated, it gives CASSQGDMSYEQYF. The rearrangement uses TRBV4-1 and TRBJ2-7, with D perhaps matching TRBD1 (6 bases). Between the trimmed V and J ends, which lost 1 base and 1 base, there was a span of 8 bases. Germline-derived CDR1 and CDR2 are MGHRA and YSYEKL. The CDR3 covers 14 residues.